One and the same sample provided the 20 T cell receptor beta chains below, sequenced in a study of metastatic and nonmetastatic thyroid tumors. None of the patients had undergone any treatment ahead of thyroid surgery. MiXCR was used by TCRdb to re-call the PCR reads. The table includes around 19,000 clones, roughly 29% detected once. The sequenced material came from tumor tissue. The origin of the receptors is a male donor with papillary thyroid cancer or a benign thyroid nodule (not recorded which). Some clones in this sample may be carry-over from other donors' samples.

There are a few counts of this clone. The CDR3, as DNA: TGCGCCAGCAGCCACGAACTCGCGTCCAGAGGCGACTACGAGCAGTACTTC. Its protein is CASSHELASRGDYEQYF. The rearrangement uses TRBV4-3 and TRBJ2-7; D is ambiguous. V was cut by 3 bases and J by 3 bases, with 21 bases left in between. The CDR3 length is 17 residues. The germline V gene encodes CDR1 LGHNA and CDR2 YSLEER.

This clone is labeled as medium-sized (0.01 to 0.1%). The gene calls are TRBV18 and TRBJ2-7, with 9 bases fitting TRBD1. CDR3 length: 15 residues. V shed 3 bases, J shed 4 bases, and the junction held 7 bases outside the gene matches. Germline-derived CDR1 and CDR2 are KGHSH and LQKENI. CDR3 nucleotides: TGTGCCAGCTCACCCCGACAGGGGGGGACGTACGAGCAGTACTTC. Translating it yields CASSPRQGGTYEQYF.

This clone has a count of ten or more. The V and J genes are TRBV7-6 and TRBJ2-1, with D unclear. The CDR3 loop spans 15 amino acids. V was trimmed by 4 bases and J by 0 bases, leaving 10 bases between them. The V gene's germline CDR1 is SGHVS and CDR2 FNYEAQ. The CDR3 spells CASSSRAVSYNEQFF. The DNA for the CDR3 is TGTGCCAGCAGCTCCCGTGCAGTCTCCTACAATGAGCAGTTCTTC.

With respect to this clone: Sequence at one end of the junction differs from germline and may be a read error. The rearrangement uses TRBV5-3 and TRBJ2-1; 10 nucleotides align to TRBD2. TRBV5-3 is reported as an ORF; its role is uncertain. The length of the CDR3 is 15 residues. The CDR3 here is CARSLGLARGNEQVF. CDR3 nucleotides: TGTGCCAGAAGCCTGGGACTAGCGCGAGGTAATGAGCAGGTCTTC.

This clone was seen repeatedly, ten times or more. The chain carries TRBV12-3 or TRBV12-4 and TRBJ2-3; TRBD1 matches 7 bases. The V segment lost 5 bases and the J segment 5 bases; nucleotides outside the gene matches: 4. The CDR3 contains 13 residues. Written as DNA, the CDR3 is TGTGCCAGCAGTCCACAGGGGTTAGATACGCAGTATTTT. Amino acids: CASSPQGLDTQYF.

A few counts support this clone. This rearrangement joins TRBV6-1 to TRBJ2-7, with D possibly TRBD1 on 6 matching bases. This CDR3 region has 15 residues. Trimming stripped 7 bases from V and 2 bases from J, with 18 bases between. Germline V gene sequence: CDR1 MNHNS, CDR2 SASEGT. CDR3 nucleotides: TGTGCCAGCACCCTAAGGGACACTGTACCCTACGAGCAGTACTTC. Translation gives CASTLRDTVPYEQYF.

Many counts were recorded for this clone. The J gene is TRBJ2-5, the V gene TRBV12-3 or TRBV12-4, with a possible D match to TRBD2 (6 bases). V was clipped by 5 bases and J by 1 base, with 14 bases between them. This CDR3 has 15 residues. The CDR3 DNA reads as TGTGCCAGCAGTCCCGGGCGCGGGGTCCAAGAGACCCAGTACTTC. Amino acids: CASSPGRGVQETQYF.

This clone was observed a handful of times. The rearrangement uses TRBV5-1 and TRBJ2-1; D not certain. Trimming removed 0 bases at V and 8 bases at J, with 12 bases between. The CDR3 totals 14 residues. In germline, CDR1 is SGHRS, CDR2 YFSETQ. The CDR3 nucleotides are TGCGCCAGCAGCTTGGCGGGCCATCCCCATGAGCAGTTCTTC. The encoded protein is CASSLAGHPHEQFF.

The chain employs TRBV15 and TRBJ2-1; TRBD1 is a possible D gene (6 bases). The V gene's germline CDR1 is LNHNV and CDR2 YYDKDF (reference sequence). V gave up 2 bases and J gave up 6 bases, with 11 bases separating them. This CDR3 region has 14 residues. CDR3 DNA sequence: TGTGCCACCAGCAGAAATACAGGGAGCAATGAGCAGTTCTTC. Protein sequence: CATSRNTGSNEQFF.

This sequence joins TRBV20-1 and TRBJ1-2, with a tentative D call TRBD1 (5 bases). This CDR3 has 14 amino acids. Per the germline V gene, CDR1 is DFQATT and CDR2 is SNEGSKA (reference sequence). V gave up 6 bases and J gave up 4 bases, with 18 bases separating them. The CDR3 DNA reads as TGCAGTGCCGCGGAATTGACAGCCGTCTATGGCTACACCTTC. This codes for CSAAELTAVYGYTF.

The chain employs TRBV5-6 and TRBJ1-2; D is unclear. The germline V gene has CDR1 SGHDT and CDR2 YYEEEE. Trimming stripped 1 base from V and 9 bases from J, with 10 bases between. The CDR3 totals 12 residues. The DNA of the CDR3 is TGTGCCAGCAGCTTGTGGTCGCTGAGCTACACCTTC. It encodes CASSLWSLSYTF.

This clone was observed many times. The genes are TRBV6-5 and TRBJ2-2, with 7 bases that match TRBD1. From germline, CDR1 is MNHEY and CDR2 SVGAGI. The CDR3 runs 16 residues. Unmatched junction bases numbered 4, after V lost 2 bases and J lost 1 base. CDR3 in DNA: TGTGCCAGCAGTTACGGGACAGACCTGAACACCGGGGAGCTGTTTTTT. It encodes CASSYGTDLNTGELFF.

This clone was picked up a small number of times. The V call is TRBV7-9, the J call TRBJ1-1; D gene unclear. Trimming pared 5 bases from V and 0 bases from J, leaving 4 bases between. CDR3 length: 12 amino acids. CDR1 is SEHNR and CDR2 is FQNEAQ in the germline V gene (reference sequence). CDR3 residues: CASSLMNTEAFF. DNA of the CDR3: TGTGCCAGCAGCCTAATGAACACTGAAGCTTTCTTT.

This clone was counted many times. The chain has TRBV12-3 or TRBV12-4 and TRBJ2-1; possible D gene TRBD1, 6 bases. There are 12 residues in the CDR3. Trimming removed 11 bases at V and 8 bases at J, with 16 bases between. CDR3 residues: CAGNLGAYEQFF. CDR3 nucleotides: TGTGCCGGTAATCTGGGGGCCTATGAGCAGTTCTTC.

The chain is built from TRBV20-1 and TRBJ2-5; D is ambiguous. The ends were cut back, 2 bases at V and 5 bases at J, with 9 bases in the middle. Germline V gene data show CDR1 as DFQATT and CDR2 as SNEGSKA (reference sequence). This CDR3 has 12 amino acids. CDR3 nucleotide sequence: TGCAGTGCTAGATGCCCCGTTGAGACCCAGTACTTC. This translates into CSARCPVETQYF.

A note on this clone: One junction end disagrees with the germline gene, perhaps due to a read error. The chain employs TRBV14 and TRBJ1-2; D is unclear. Germline V gene sequence: CDR1 SGHDN, CDR2 FVKESK. The CDR3 runs to 12 residues. The DNA for the CDR3 is TGTGCCAGCAGCCAAGATAGGGTCCGCCAGTCCTTC. It specifies CASSQDRVRQSF.

The V and J genes are TRBV10-3 and TRBJ2-5, with 10 bases aligning to TRBD1. This CDR3 is 16 amino acids long. Germline loops: CDR1 ENHRY, CDR2 SYGVKD. V was pared by 6 bases and J by 5 bases, with 12 bases of the junction left unmatched. CDR3 nucleotides: TGTGCCATCAGAGGGGGGACAGGGGCGGATGGGGAGACCCAGTACTTC. Protein: CAIRGGTGADGETQYF.

The chain links TRBV19 to TRBJ2-7; 12 nucleotides match TRBD2. CDR3 length: 15 amino acids. Trimming cost V 4 bases and J 6 bases; bases outside gene matches: 7. Germline CDR1 LNHDA, CDR2 SQIVND (reference sequence). The CDR3 here is CASSTRLAGVGEQYF. The CDR3 region has the DNA TGTGCCAGTAGTACCAGACTAGCGGGAGTAGGCGAGCAGTACTTC.

Sample share makes this clone medium-sized. This rearrangement joins TRBV6-1 to TRBJ2-2; D ambiguous. Germline-derived CDR1 and CDR2 are MNHNS and SASEGT. The V end was cut by 7 bases, the J end by 6 bases, with 15 bases between. The CDR3 runs 14 residues. The CDR3 sequence is CASKSERWAGELFF. The CDR3 coding sequence is TGTGCCAGCAAAAGCGAGAGATGGGCCGGGGAGCTGTTTTTT.

In its sample, this clone was seen many times. This may be a read error, as it is one base from a much larger clone. The chain couples TRBV4-1 to TRBJ2-2, with D tentatively TRBD2 (5 bases). The CDR3 length is 16 residues. Germline values: CDR1 MGHRA, CDR2 YSYEKL. This CDR3 reads CASSHFRAENTGEPFF. The CDR3 nucleotides are TGCGCCAGCAGCCATTTCCGAGCGGAGAACACCGGGGAGCCGTTTTTT.